This T cell receptor beta chain was documented in a study of neoadjuvant anti-PD-1 for oral cavity cancer. Study-level results: Each response group had just three patients in TCR analyses.

Note on this clone: Antigen specificity is unknown.

Libraries were prepared by immunoSEQ multiplex PCR; TCRdb keeps only in-frame clonotypes and omits some of them. The sample has tens of thousands of clones; approximately 84% are singletons. The time point here: after neoadjuvant nivolumab, at surgical resection. Stage II-IVA oral cavity squamous cell carcinoma was new and untreated by systemic or radiation therapy. The sequence derives from a person aged 35 to 85 with oral cavity squamous cell carcinoma. The input for sequencing was PBMCs, taken after nivolumab (anti-PD-1) treatment.

The CDR3 protein is CASSLGHDTEAFF. CDR3 nucleotide sequence: TGTGCCAGCAGCCTGGGACATGACACTGAAGCTTTCTTT. The J gene is TRBJ1-1, the V gene TRBV7-9; TRBD1 is a possible D gene (6 bases). Trimming cost V 5 bases and J 3 bases, with 10 bases left between them. Germline V gene lookup returns CDR1 SEHNR and CDR2 FQNEAQ (reference sequence). The CDR3 length is 13 residues.